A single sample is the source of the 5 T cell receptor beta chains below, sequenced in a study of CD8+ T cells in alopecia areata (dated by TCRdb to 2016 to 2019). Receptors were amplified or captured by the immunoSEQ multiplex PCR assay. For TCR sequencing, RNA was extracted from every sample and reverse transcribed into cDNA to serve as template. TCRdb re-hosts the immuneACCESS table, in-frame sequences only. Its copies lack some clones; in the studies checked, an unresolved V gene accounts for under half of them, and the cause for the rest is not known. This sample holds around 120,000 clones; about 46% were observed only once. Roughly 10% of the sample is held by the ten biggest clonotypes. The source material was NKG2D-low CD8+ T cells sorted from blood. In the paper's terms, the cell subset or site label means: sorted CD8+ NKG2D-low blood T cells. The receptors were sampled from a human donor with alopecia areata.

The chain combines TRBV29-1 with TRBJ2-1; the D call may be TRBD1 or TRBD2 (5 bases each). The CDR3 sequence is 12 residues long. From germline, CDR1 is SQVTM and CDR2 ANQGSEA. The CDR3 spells CSGTSSYNEQFF. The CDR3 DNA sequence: TGCAGTGGGACGAGCTCCTACAATGAGCAGTTCTTC.

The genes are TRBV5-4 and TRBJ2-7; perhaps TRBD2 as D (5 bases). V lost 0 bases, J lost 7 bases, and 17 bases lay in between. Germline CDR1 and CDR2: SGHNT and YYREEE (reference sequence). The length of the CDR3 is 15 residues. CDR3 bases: TGTGCCAGCAGCTTGGCGGGCGGAGGTTTGTGGGAGCAGTACTTC. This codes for CASSLAGGGLWEQYF.

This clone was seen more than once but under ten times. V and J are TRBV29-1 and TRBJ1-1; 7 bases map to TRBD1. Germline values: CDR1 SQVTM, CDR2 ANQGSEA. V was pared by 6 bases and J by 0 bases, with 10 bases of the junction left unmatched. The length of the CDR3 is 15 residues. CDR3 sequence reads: CSVTGTETMNTEAFF. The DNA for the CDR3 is TGCAGCGTAACCGGGACAGAGACAATGAACACTGAAGCTTTCTTT.

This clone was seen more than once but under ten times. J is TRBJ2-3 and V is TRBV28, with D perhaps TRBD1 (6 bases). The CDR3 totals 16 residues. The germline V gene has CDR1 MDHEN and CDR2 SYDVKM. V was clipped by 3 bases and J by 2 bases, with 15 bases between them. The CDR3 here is CASSFSLDRFTDTQYF. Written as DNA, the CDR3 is TGTGCCAGCAGTTTCTCCCTTGACAGGTTCACAGATACGCAGTATTTT.

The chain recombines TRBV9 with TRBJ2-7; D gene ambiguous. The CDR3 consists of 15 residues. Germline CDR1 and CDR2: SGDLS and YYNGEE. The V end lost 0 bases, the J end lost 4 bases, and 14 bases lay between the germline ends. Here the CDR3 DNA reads TGTGCCAGCAGCGTAGCTGCCGGGTTCCCGTACGAGCAGTACTTC. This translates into CASSVAAGFPYEQYF.